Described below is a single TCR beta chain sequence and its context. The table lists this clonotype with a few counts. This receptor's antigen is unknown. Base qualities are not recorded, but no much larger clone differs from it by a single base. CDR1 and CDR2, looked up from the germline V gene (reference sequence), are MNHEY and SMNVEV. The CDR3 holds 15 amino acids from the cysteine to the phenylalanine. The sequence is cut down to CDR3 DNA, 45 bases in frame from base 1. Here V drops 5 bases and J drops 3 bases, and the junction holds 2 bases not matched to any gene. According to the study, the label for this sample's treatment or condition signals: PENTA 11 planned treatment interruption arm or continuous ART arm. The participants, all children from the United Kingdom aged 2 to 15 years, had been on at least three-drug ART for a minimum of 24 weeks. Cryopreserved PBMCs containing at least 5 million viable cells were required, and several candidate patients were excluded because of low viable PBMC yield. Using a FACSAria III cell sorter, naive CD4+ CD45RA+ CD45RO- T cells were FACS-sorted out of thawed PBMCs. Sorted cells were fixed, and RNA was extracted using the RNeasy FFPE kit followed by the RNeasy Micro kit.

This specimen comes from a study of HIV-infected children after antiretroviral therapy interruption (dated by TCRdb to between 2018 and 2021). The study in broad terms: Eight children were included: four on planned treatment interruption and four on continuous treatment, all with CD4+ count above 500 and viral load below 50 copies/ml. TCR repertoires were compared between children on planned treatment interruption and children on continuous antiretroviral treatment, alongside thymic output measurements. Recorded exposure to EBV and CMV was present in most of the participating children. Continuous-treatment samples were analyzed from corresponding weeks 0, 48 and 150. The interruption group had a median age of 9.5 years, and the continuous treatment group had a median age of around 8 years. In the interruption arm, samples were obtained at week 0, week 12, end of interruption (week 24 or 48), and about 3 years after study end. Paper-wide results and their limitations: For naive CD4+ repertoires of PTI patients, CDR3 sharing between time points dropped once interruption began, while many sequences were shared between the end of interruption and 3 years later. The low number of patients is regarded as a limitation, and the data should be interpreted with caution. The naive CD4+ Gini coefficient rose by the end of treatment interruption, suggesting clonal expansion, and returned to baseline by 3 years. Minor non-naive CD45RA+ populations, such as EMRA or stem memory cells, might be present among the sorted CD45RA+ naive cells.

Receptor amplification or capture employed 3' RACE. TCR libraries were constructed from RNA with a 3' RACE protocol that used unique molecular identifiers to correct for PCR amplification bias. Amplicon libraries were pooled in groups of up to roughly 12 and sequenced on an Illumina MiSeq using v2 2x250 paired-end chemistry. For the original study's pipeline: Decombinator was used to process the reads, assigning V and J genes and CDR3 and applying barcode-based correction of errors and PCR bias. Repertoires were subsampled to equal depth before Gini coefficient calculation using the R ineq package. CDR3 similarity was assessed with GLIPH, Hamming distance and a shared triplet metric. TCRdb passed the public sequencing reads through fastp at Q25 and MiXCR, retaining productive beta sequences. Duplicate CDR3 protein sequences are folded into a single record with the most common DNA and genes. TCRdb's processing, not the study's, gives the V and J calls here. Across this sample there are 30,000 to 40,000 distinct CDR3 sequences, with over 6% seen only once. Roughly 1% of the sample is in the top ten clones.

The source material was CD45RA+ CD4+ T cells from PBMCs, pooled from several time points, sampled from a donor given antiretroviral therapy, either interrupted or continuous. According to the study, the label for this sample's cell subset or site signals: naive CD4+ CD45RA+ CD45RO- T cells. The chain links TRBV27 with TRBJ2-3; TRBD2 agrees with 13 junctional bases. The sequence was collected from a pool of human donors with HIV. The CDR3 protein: CASSVGLAGTDTQYF. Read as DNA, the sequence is TGTGCCAGCAGTGTGGGACTAGCGGGAACAGATACGCAGTATTTT.